This TCR beta chain was identified during a study of T cell responses to AZD1222 COVID-19 vaccine. Study background: Pooled in the analysis were second doses at about 4 or about 12 weeks.

V lost 7 bases to trimming and J lost 9 bases, with 16 bases between them. The CDR3 has 13 residues. Germline loops: CDR1 LNHDA, CDR2 SQIVND (reference sequence). Generated by immunoSEQ multiplex PCR, the TCRdb table keeps only in-frame clones and is missing some. The sample records 100,000 to 150,000 clones, roughly 89% being singletons. This specimen consisted of peripheral blood, obtained on day 0 of AZD1222 vaccination. The receptor's source is an adult in good health. This chain connects TRBV19 to TRBJ2-1, with D possibly matching TRBD2 (6 bases). CDR3 nucleotides: TGTGCCAGTACCCCTGTCGGGGGTGGTGAGCAGTTCTTC. This gives the protein CASTPVGGGEQFF.